This TCR beta chain was profiled in a study of blood T cell repertoires in COVID-19. For the study at large: Specimens from acute and convalescent COVID-19 originated in the United States, Italy and Spain. Nucleic acid was either cDNA or gDNA, and it came from T cells, B-cell-depleted T cells, or PBMCs.

CDR1 and CDR2 from the germline V gene are SGHDT and YYEEEE. The length of the CDR3 is 13 residues. Trimming pared 4 bases from V and 8 bases from J, leaving 15 bases between. Generated by immunoSEQ multiplex PCR, the TCRdb table keeps only in-frame clones and is missing some. This sample yields around 200,000 clones, of which more than 75% are seen a single time; less than 3.5% belongs to the top ten. The sequenced material came from peripheral blood. The chain is built from TRBV5-6 and TRBJ1-2; D gene ambiguous. The sequence derives from an older man with acute or convalescent COVID-19. The CDR3 nucleotides read TGTGCCAGCAGCGGCGATGCAGCTAGGGGCTACACCTTC. This encodes CASSGDAARGYTF. Filled out from reference TRBV5-6 and TRBJ1-2, the complete variable domain reads DAGVTQSPTHLIKTRGQQVTLRCSPKSGHDTVSWYQQALGQGPQFIFQYYEEEERQRGNFPDRFSGHQFPNYSSELNVNALLLGDSALYLCASSGDAARGYTFGSGTRLTVV.